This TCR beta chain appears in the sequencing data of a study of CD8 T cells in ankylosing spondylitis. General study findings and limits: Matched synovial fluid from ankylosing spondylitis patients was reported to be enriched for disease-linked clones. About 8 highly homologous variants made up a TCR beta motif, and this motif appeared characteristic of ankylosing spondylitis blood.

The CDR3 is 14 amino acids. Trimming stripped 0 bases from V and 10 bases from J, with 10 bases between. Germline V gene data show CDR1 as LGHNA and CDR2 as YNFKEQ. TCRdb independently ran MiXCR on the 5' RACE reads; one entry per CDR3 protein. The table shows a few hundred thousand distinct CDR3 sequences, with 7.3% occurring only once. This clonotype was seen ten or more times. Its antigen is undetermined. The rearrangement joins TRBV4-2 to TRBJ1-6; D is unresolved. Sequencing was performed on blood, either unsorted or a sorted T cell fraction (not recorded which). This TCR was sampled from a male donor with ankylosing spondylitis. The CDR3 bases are TGTGCCAGCAGCCAAGAACCAGGCTCATCACCCCTCCACTTT. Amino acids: CASSQEPGSSPLHF.